This TCR beta chain is from a study of Ad26.COV2.S vaccination and SARS-CoV-2 variants (dated by TCRdb to 2020 to 2023). Regarding the study in general: Donors in the vaccine arm were drawn from COV1001, a phase I-IIa trial of Ad26.COV2.S in healthy adults that was multicentre, randomized, double-blind and placebo-controlled. The TCR-sequenced set comprised about 30 samples: around 20 Ad26.COV2.S vaccine recipients, 5 placebo recipients and 8 SARS-CoV-2 convalescent individuals. Ad26.COV2.S was given intramuscularly at 5x10^10 or 1x10^11 viral particles, as a single shot or as two shots 56 days apart. Participants in the trial were split at random into five groups of five each, receiving low-dose or high-dose Ad26.COV2.S once or twice, or else placebo on both occasions. Sequencing of the TCRbeta repertoire served to evaluate the specificity and breadth of SARS-CoV-2-reactive T cell receptors following Ad26.COV2.S vaccination. Investigators remained blinded to trial group allocation during experiments and outcome assessment. Study-level results and caveats: The study lacked the statistical power to compare responses across vaccine doses or regimens. Substantial breadth of spike-specific CD8+ and CD4+ T cell responses was reported after vaccination. According to the authors, total T cell responses may have been underestimated by the TCR breadth and depth analyses. Ad26.COV2.S recipients had higher spike-specific TCR breadth than placebo recipients (P = 0.0014). Comparable non-spike TCR breadth was observed between vaccine and placebo recipients, consistent with only spike being contained in the vaccine.

Read against the paper, the sample's treatment or condition label means: approximately 18 received Ad26.COV2.S at low or high dose, single or two shots; 5 received placebo; per-sample allocation not given. For vaccine and placebo recipients, repertoires were sequenced using samples collected on day 63 after the first injection. Between 29 July and 7 August 2020, Cohort 1b enrolled some 25 adults aged 18-55 years at one site in Boston, USA. Ad26.COV2.S was a replication-incompetent adenovirus type 26 vector expressing a prefusion-stabilized SARS-CoV-2 spike protein from the original Wuhan strain. Only one count was recorded for this clone. Its binding antigen is unknown. Base-call qualities are not available, and no considerably larger clone is one nucleotide away. The immunoSEQ Assay was the method used to sequence TCRbeta CDR3 regions. After extraction, genomic DNA underwent amplification by bias-controlled multiplex PCR, followed by high-throughput sequencing. Regarding the original processing steps: To quantify the absolute abundance of every unique TCRbeta CDR3 region, sequences were collapsed and filtered. T cell fraction was estimated by normalizing TCRbeta template counts to usable DNA, with usable DNA measured through amplification of reference genes found in all nucleated cells. Repertoire TCRs were annotated as SARS-CoV-2-specific by exact matching of V gene, CDR3 amino acid sequence and J gene to a known reactive TCR set. The reference SARS-CoV-2 TCR set was obtained from MIRA and was filtered for enrichment in COVID-19-positive ImmuneCODE repertoires, whereby public or cross-reactive TCRs were removed. Drawing on the MIRA antigens, annotated TCRs were analysed further at the level of specific ORF or position within ORF. Breadth was defined as the number of annotated unique rearrangements divided by the total number of unique productive rearrangements, and depth was defined as the summed frequency of the annotated unique rearrangements. TCR breadth was compared between groups using two-sided Wilcoxon rank-sum tests. TCRdb holds this immuneACCESS table with in-frame rearrangements only. Some clones are missing; in checked studies, unresolved V genes explain under half, and the rest has no known cause. For V, J and clone size, that table is used; D and trimming come from the DNA. The sample data list about 480,000 clones, and approximately 88% of these were observed just once. 9.5% to 15% of the sample is held by the ten biggest clonotypes.

The germline V gene (reference sequence) supplies CDR1 LGHDT and CDR2 YNNKEL. Deletion took 6 bases off V and 1 base off J, with a span of 15 bases between the germline ends. The CDR3 spans 15 residues, from the cysteine through the phenylalanine. Only the CDR3 part of the read is kept: 45 bases, read in frame from the first base. Sequenced material: peripheral blood, taken in a trial of Ad26.COV2.S vaccine versus placebo. The chain links TRBV3-1 (or the pseudogene TRBV3-2) with TRBJ2-5; the D gene is tentatively TRBD1 or TRBD2, each matching 5 bases. The sequence was obtained from a person aged 18-65 years who received the Ad26.COV2.S COVID-19 vaccine or a placebo. The CDR3 reads as follows: CASSLGVLLQETQYF. The DNA sequence reads TGTGCCAGCAGTCTGGGGGTACTACTCCAAGAGACCCAGTACTTC.